The entry below gives a single T cell receptor (beta chain) sequence along with its context. What it binds is not known. V was cut by 1 base and J by 8 bases, with 14 bases left in between. The CDR3 is 14 residues long. The germline V gene has CDR1 SEHNR and CDR2 FQNEAQ (reference sequence). In the PCR, 60 Vbeta and 13 Jbeta primers were used. The method was immunoSEQ multiplex PCR; TCRdb's version includes in-frame clones alone and lacks a portion of them. The data show more than 110,000 clones, 60% to 85% seen once. The sample is drawn from a study of cytomegalovirus exposure and HLA in healthy donors. Findings and caveats of the study: HLA alleles were associated with 18,000 or so TCR beta sequences in a later analysis at 0.05 false discovery rate.

Sequenced material: PBMCs. The rearrangement uses TRBV7-9 and TRBJ1-2, with D perhaps TRBD1 (5 bases). The clonotype was recovered from a man younger than 35 in good health and CMV-seronegative. The CDR3 sequence is CASSLGGTQGGYTF. DNA of the CDR3: TGTGCCAGCAGCTTAGGCGGGACCCAGGGAGGCTACACCTTC.